One and the same sample provided the 20 T cell receptor beta chains below, sequenced in a study of regulatory T cells in long-lasting Graves disease. Time point reported: newly diagnosed GD, antithyroid drugs for less than 3 months. PBMCs provided the RNA from which the TCR library was made. Sequencing libraries for TCR beta were prepared with iRepertoire HTBI primers and Arm-PCR of CDR3 regions. TCRdb ran MiXCR on the multiplex PCR reads and lists one entry per CDR3 protein. The sample contains around 480,000 distinct CDR3 sequences, roughly 16% of which appear only once. These records were also assigned to another study, of T cells in Graves' hyperthyroidism and ophthalmopathy.

The sample consisted of peripheral blood mononuclear cells (PBMCs), taken at new diagnosis, from a patient treated with antithyroid drugs. Source of these receptors: a man aged 40-50 years with Graves disease.

This clonotype was observed at least ten times. This rearrangement joins TRBV20-1 to TRBJ2-5; 7 bases agree with TRBD1. V was pared by 4 bases and J by 3 bases, with 5 bases of the junction left unmatched. Germline values: CDR1 DFQATT, CDR2 SNEGSKA (reference sequence). This CDR3 region has 13 residues. The CDR3 sequence is CSAKGTAKETQYF. Here the CDR3 DNA reads TGCAGTGCTAAAGGGACAGCTAAAGAGACCCAGTACTTC.

This clonotype was seen at least ten times. The chain has TRBV7-2 and TRBJ2-1, with 9 bases matching TRBD2. Trimming removed 5 bases from V and 3 bases from J; junction bases left unmatched: 2. The CDR3 consists of 14 residues. CDR1 is SGHTA and CDR2 is FQGNSA in the germline V gene. In DNA form, the CDR3 reads TGTGCCAGCAGCACTAGCGGGTTCTACAATGAGCAGTTCTTC. It encodes CASSTSGFYNEQFF.

This clonotype was seen repeatedly, ten times or more. This chain's CDR3 is CSASSPGQGRTEAFF. CDR3 DNA sequence: TGCAGTGCTAGCAGCCCAGGACAGGGAAGGACTGAAGCTTTCTTT. The J gene is TRBJ1-1, the V gene TRBV20-1; TRBD1 matches at 8 bases. The CDR3 has 15 amino acids. J lost 5 bases, V lost 3 bases, and 11 bases had no gene match. Germline CDR1 is DFQATT and CDR2 is SNEGSKA (reference sequence).

This clonotype came up a few times. This sequence joins TRBV10-3 and TRBJ2-2; no firm D call. The CDR3 consists of 15 residues. Germline CDR1 ENHRY, CDR2 SYGVKD. V was trimmed by 6 bases and J by 1 base, leaving 12 bases between them. The CDR3 sequence is CAIRINRQNTGELFF. The CDR3 coding sequence is TGTGCCATCAGAATCAACCGCCAGAACACCGGGGAGCTGTTTTTT.

This clonotype appeared many times. The J gene is TRBJ2-1, the V gene TRBV6-1, with no clear D. Germline V gives CDR1 MNHNS, CDR2 SASEGT. With 7 bases removed from V and 0 bases from J, the gap between germline ends came to 13 bases. The CDR3 sequence is 15 residues long. Here the CDR3 reads CASNPPPSSYNEQFF. The CDR3 nucleotides are TGTGCCAGCAATCCACCCCCTAGCTCCTACAATGAGCAGTTCTTC.

This clonotype has only a few counts. The chain has TRBV3-1 and TRBJ2-5; 11 nucleotides match TRBD2. From germline, CDR1 is LGHDT and CDR2 YNNKEL (reference sequence). The junction had 19 bases not matched to a gene; V was cut back by 1 base and J by 0 bases. The CDR3 has 22 residues. In nucleotides, the CDR3 is TGTGCCAGCAGCCAAGTTCACTTCGAACTAGCGGGAGAGTGGGGGTACCAAGAGACCCAGTACTTC. This translates into CASSQVHFELAGEWGYQETQYF.

This clonotype has more than one count but fewer than ten. The chain recombines TRBV7-9 with TRBJ2-3; 9 nucleotides line up with TRBD2. The CDR3 totals 18 residues. Germline trimming cut 5 bases from V and 2 bases from J; bases unmatched to any gene: 14. Germline V gene sequence: CDR1 SEHNR, CDR2 FQNEAQ (reference sequence). CDR3 nucleotides: TGTGCCAGCAGCCCCACCCGGAGTAGCGGGAGAAACACAGATACGCAGTATTTT. Protein product: CASSPTRSSGRNTDTQYF.

This clonotype appeared many times. The CDR3 protein is CASSEIEGASYEQYF. The CDR3 DNA sequence: TGTGCCAGCAGTGAAATTGAGGGGGCGTCCTACGAGCAGTACTTC. This chain joins TRBV6-1 and TRBJ2-7; 7 bases are shared with TRBD1. This CDR3 spans 15 amino acids. Germline V gene data show CDR1 as MNHNS and CDR2 as SASEGT. V trimming: 2 bases; J trimming: 1 base; junction bases outside the gene matches: 5.

This clonotype was observed many times. The chain combines TRBV7-3 with TRBJ2-1; D call uncertain. The length of the CDR3 is 13 residues. In germline, CDR1 is SGHTA, CDR2 FQGTGA. V gave up 2 bases and J gave up 6 bases, with 8 bases separating them. CDR3 sequence: CASSLDYANEQFF. In nucleotides, the CDR3 is TGTGCCAGCAGCTTAGATTATGCCAATGAGCAGTTCTTC.

This clonotype was counted a single time. The CDR3 does not end in the conserved phenylalanine or tryptophan, so this is likely a read error. The DNA is omitted, as the CDR3 cannot be located on it reliably, and the CDR3 follows TCRdb's listing. The chain has TRBV14 and TRBJ2-3; the tabulated D call, TRBD1, remains unverified against the DNA. 12 amino acids form the CDR3, both terminal residues included. The V gene's germline CDR1 is SGHDN and CDR2 FVKESK. The CDR3 loop reads CASSLGTGFAES.

This clonotype was counted many times. The chain has TRBV6-1 and TRBJ2-7; D is tentatively TRBD1 or TRBD2 (5 bases each). The CDR3 runs to 14 residues. The V gene lost 6 bases and the J gene lost 6 bases, with 18 bases spanning the gap. CDR1 and CDR2 from the germline V gene are MNHNS and SASEGT. CDR3: CASRGGTQTPEQYF. CDR3 nucleotides: TGTGCCAGCAGGGGTGGGACGCAGACTCCCGAGCAGTACTTC.

This clonotype showed up many times. This chain links TRBV30 with TRBJ1-2; D is uncertain. The germline V gene has CDR1 GTSNPN and CDR2 SVGIG (reference sequence). V lost 3 bases to trimming and J lost 4 bases, with 18 bases between them. The CDR3 runs 15 residues. The CDR3 bases are TGTGCCTGGAGAGGATTGGGTGTTAGTAGCTATGGCTACACCTTC. It is translated as CAWRGLGVSSYGYTF.

CDR3 protein: CASSYSLRTSYNSPLHF. The CDR3, as DNA: TGTGCCAGCAGTTACTCTCTGCGCACCTCCTATAATTCACCCCTCCACTTT. The V call is TRBV6-2 or TRBV6-3, the J call TRBJ1-6; D is undetermined. V was cut by 0 bases and J by 0 bases, with 9 bases left in between. The germline CDR1 and CDR2 sequences are MNHEY and SVGEGT. The CDR3 contains 17 residues.

The J gene is TRBJ2-1, the V gene TRBV7-2; 11 bases line up with TRBD2. The CDR3 length is 15 residues. With V trimmed by 4 bases and J by 5 bases, 4 bases remained unmatched. Looked up from germline, CDR1 is SGHTA and CDR2 is FQGNSA. CDR3 region: CASSSGLAGHNEQFF. The CDR3 DNA is TGTGCCAGCAGCTCCGGACTAGCGGGCCACAATGAGCAGTTCTTC. Filled out from reference TRBV7-2 and TRBJ2-1, the complete variable domain reads GAGVSQSPSNKVTEKGKDVELRCDPISGHTALYWYRQSLGQGLEFLIYFQGNSAPDKSGLPSDRFSAERTGGSVSTLTIQRTQQEDSAVYLCASSSGLAGHNEQFFGPGTRLTVL.

In this sample, this clonotype turned up many times. J is TRBJ2-1 and V is TRBV7-2; 8 bases agree with TRBD2. The CDR3 is 16 residues long. The germline CDR1 and CDR2 sequences are SGHTA and FQGNSA. V shed 5 bases, J shed 0 bases, and the junction held 6 bases outside the gene matches. The chain's CDR3 is CASSPSGSSSYNEQFF. CDR3 nucleotide sequence: TGTGCCAGCAGCCCTAGCGGGTCGAGCTCCTACAATGAGCAGTTCTTC.

The chain couples TRBV12-3 or TRBV12-4 to TRBJ1-2, with D tentatively TRBD1 (5 bases). The V gene lost 6 bases and the J gene lost 0 bases, with 8 bases spanning the gap. This CDR3 contains 13 residues. CDR3 region: CASRDTSNYGYTF. The DNA for the CDR3 is TGTGCCAGCAGGGACACCTCTAACTATGGCTACACCTTC.

The DNA for the CDR3 is TGCAGCGTTGAAGAAAGGGGGAAGGGGACTAACTATGGCTACACCTTC. Its protein is CSVEERGKGTNYGYTF. V usage is TRBV29-1 and J usage is TRBJ1-2; tentatively, D is TRBD1 (6 bases). Per germline, CDR1 SQVTM and CDR2 ANQGSEA. The CDR3 totals 16 residues. The V and J ends lost 0 bases and 0 bases respectively, with 14 bases between them.

This clonotype was seen ten or more times. The chain joins TRBV20-1 to TRBJ2-1, with 15 bases lining up with TRBD2. From germline, CDR1 is DFQATT and CDR2 SNEGSKA (reference sequence). J was trimmed by 5 bases and V by 5 bases; bases with no gene match: 13. The CDR3 contains 18 residues. The chain's CDR3 is CSAPGTSGRIFNHNEQFF. CDR3 nucleotides: TGCAGTGCTCCCGGGACTAGCGGGAGGATTTTTAACCACAATGAGCAGTTCTTC.

This clonotype has a handful of counts. The chain combines TRBV10-3 with TRBJ2-7; 7 bases agree with TRBD1. With 5 bases clipped from V and 7 bases from J, the junction kept 8 bases outside the gene matches. The CDR3 extends over 13 amino acids. CDR1 and CDR2 (germline): ENHRY, SYGVKD. The CDR3 is CAISWTGMREQYF. For the CDR3, the DNA is TGTGCCATCAGTTGGACAGGTATGAGGGAGCAGTACTTC.

In its sample, this clonotype was seen many times. The chain recombines TRBV11-3 with TRBJ2-5; D gene ambiguous. The J call may be wrong; the DNA end is better matched by TRBJ2-1. The germline CDR1 and CDR2 sequences are SGHNT and YENEEA. This CDR3 is built from 11 residues. The CDR3: CASSNENEQFF. Here the CDR3 DNA reads TGTGCCAGCAGCAACGAGAATGAGCAGTTCTTC.